These 10 T cell receptor beta chains share one sample of origin, sequenced in a study of CD8+ T cells in alopecia areata. Extracted from the samples, RNA was reverse transcribed into cDNA to serve as the sequencing template. TCRdb's copy holds only in-frame clones and misses some; the assay was immunoSEQ multiplex PCR. The sample carries some 200,000 clones, about 60% recorded once. Treatment in this sample: oral pan-JAK inhibitor, 5-10 mg twice daily. The source material was CD4+ T cells sorted from blood, sampled at week 4, from a patient treated with tofacitinib. The receptors were sampled from a human donor with alopecia areata.

With regard to this clone: An end of the junction differs from the germline gene, which may be a read error. In the same sample, other DNA sequences code for this CDR3. The genes are TRBV29-1 and TRBJ2-5; TRBD1 might be the D (6 bases). Germline V gene lookup returns CDR1 SQVTM and CDR2 ANQGSEA. CDR3 length equals 11 residues. The CDR3 sequence is CSEGPRGTQYF. The CDR3 bases are TGCAGCGAGGGGCCGAGGGGGACCCAATACTTC.

This clone is a singleton in its sample. The V gene is TRBV29-1, the J gene TRBJ2-1, with D unresolved. Germline values: CDR1 SQVTM, CDR2 ANQGSEA. The CDR3 runs to 13 residues. V lost 2 bases and J 8 bases, leaving 13 bases between the germline ends. For the CDR3, the DNA is TGCAGCGTTGAAACGTCTAGTTTGGATGAGCAGTTCTTC. Protein product: CSVETSSLDEQFF.

This clone was picked up a small number of times. The genes are TRBV5-1 and TRBJ2-5, with D perhaps matching TRBD2 (5 bases). V was pared by 4 bases and J by 8 bases, with 15 bases between. The germline gives CDR1 SGHRS, CDR2 YFSETQ. The CDR3 has 13 residues. The CDR3 DNA follows: TGCGCCAGCAGCGTCGTAGGTGGGAGAACCCAGTACTTC. Translated, it gives CASSVVGGRTQYF.

The J gene is TRBJ1-2, the V gene TRBV5-4; 8 bases map to TRBD1. V lost 6 bases, J lost 5 bases, and 12 bases stayed unmatched. Germline CDR1 is SGHNT and CDR2 is YYREEE (reference sequence). The CDR3 length is 15 residues. The CDR3: CASTLGQGSLYGYTF. In DNA, the CDR3 is TGTGCCAGCACCCTCGGACAGGGAAGTCTTTATGGCTACACCTTC.

V usage is TRBV29-1 and J usage is TRBJ2-3; TRBD2 matches at 8 bases. The CDR3 spans 15 residues. Losses at the gene ends were 5 bases for V and 5 bases for J; bases not matched to a gene: 12. Germline V lookup: CDR1 SQVTM, CDR2 ANQGSEA. The CDR3 here is CSVRGGARLLDTQYF. The CDR3 DNA reads TGCAGCGTTCGGGGGGGAGCCAGGTTGCTAGATACGCAGTATTTT.

This chain connects TRBV2 to TRBJ1-2; 8 bases agree with TRBD1. Germline lookup yields CDR1 SNHLY and CDR2 FYNNEI. The CDR3 runs to 15 residues. The junction had 9 bases not matched to a gene; V was cut back by 3 bases and J by 6 bases. CDR3 sequence: CASSEPGGPQDGYTF. CDR3 sequence (DNA): TGTGCCAGCAGTGAGCCAGGGGGCCCTCAGGATGGCTACACCTTC.

The chain carries TRBV4-1 and TRBJ1-1; no firm D call. Germline V gene lookup returns CDR1 MGHRA and CDR2 YSYEKL. The CDR3 consists of 15 residues. The V end lost 0 bases, the J end lost 7 bases, and 15 bases lay between the germline ends. CDR3 in amino acids: CASSQEFGVSVEAFF. The CDR3 DNA sequence: TGCGCCAGCAGCCAAGAATTCGGGGTATCAGTTGAAGCTTTCTTT.

In its sample, this clone was seen a few times. The chain combines TRBV25-1 with TRBJ1-5, with TRBD1 as a possible D gene (6 bases). V dropped 2 bases and J dropped 5 bases, with 10 bases sitting between them. This CDR3 contains 14 residues. Germline CDR1 MGHDK, CDR2 SYGVNS. CDR3 in amino acids: CASSEQGRDQPQHF. The CDR3 region has the DNA TGTGCCAGCAGTGAACAGGGGCGGGATCAGCCCCAGCATTTT.

J is TRBJ2-5 and V is TRBV7-9; TRBD2 agrees at 9 bases. There are 16 residues in the CDR3. V gave up 1 base and J gave up 2 bases; unmatched junction bases: 5. Germline V gene data show CDR1 as SEHNR and CDR2 as FQNEAQ (reference sequence). The CDR3 spells CASSLGGGANQETQYF. CDR3 DNA sequence: TGTGCCAGCAGCTTAGGCGGGGGGGCGAATCAAGAGACCCAGTACTTC.

The chain links TRBV2 to TRBJ1-2; TRBD1 is a possible D gene (5 bases). Trimming took off 6 bases at V and 4 bases at J, with 18 bases between the two ends. There are 15 residues in the CDR3. Per germline, CDR1 SNHLY and CDR2 FYNNEI. In nucleotides, the CDR3 is TGTGCCAGCAGGCCTTCAACAGGCAGCTCCTATGGCTACACCTTC. Amino acids: CASRPSTGSSYGYTF. Drawing the rest from reference TRBV2 and TRBJ1-2, the complete variable domain is EPEVTQTPSHQVTQMGQEVILRCVPISNHLYFYWYRQILGQKVEFLVSFYNNEISEKSEIFDDQFSVERPDGSNFTLKIRSTKLEDSAMYFCASRPSTGSSYGYTFGSGTRLTVV.